Below are 27 T cell receptor beta chains sequenced from a single sample in a study of blood T cells in healthy people across ages. A sample-barcoded 5' primer and a J-beta primer mix were used in a second PCR of roughly 6 to 11 cycles. Using its own MiXCR run on the 5' RACE reads, TCRdb lists one record per CDR3 protein. The sample has 710,000 or so distinct CDR3 sequences, 32% seen once. The sample comprised blood. These receptors originate from a woman of 80 years or more in good health.

The CDR3 loop is CASSSGTMGYTF. CDR3 in DNA: TGTGCCAGCAGCTCGGGGACAATGGGCTACACCTTC. V and J are TRBV7-2 and TRBJ1-2; tentative D call: TRBD1 (6 bases). Between the trimmed V and J ends, which lost 4 bases and 8 bases, there was a span of 11 bases. The length of the CDR3 is 12 residues. CDR1 is SGHTA and CDR2 is FQGNSA in the germline V gene.

This clonotype was seen at least ten times. The rearrangement links TRBV3-1 to TRBJ1-2; TRBD1 matches 7 bases. The CDR3 is 14 amino acids. Germline CDR1 and CDR2: LGHDT and YNNKEL (reference sequence). Trimming took 3 bases from V and 4 from J; bases not matched to a gene: 5. This CDR3 reads CASSQGQRPYGYTF. CDR3 bases: TGTGCCAGCAGCCAGGGACAGCGGCCCTATGGCTACACCTTC.

The V and J genes are TRBV12-3 or TRBV12-4 and TRBJ2-5, with D perhaps TRBD2 (6 bases). There are 17 residues in the CDR3. Trimming removed 4 bases from V and 4 bases from J, with 22 bases in between. The CDR3 DNA reads TGTGCCAGCAGTTCACTACTCAACCGGGGGTTAGCAGAGACCCAGTACTTC. Amino acid sequence: CASSSLLNRGLAETQYF.

This clonotype appeared many times. This rearrangement joins TRBV5-8 to TRBJ1-5; possible D gene TRBD1, 6 bases. The CDR3 has 15 amino acids. Per germline, CDR1 SGHTS and CDR2 YDEGEE. Trimming pared 4 bases from V and 1 base from J, leaving 12 bases between. The CDR3 bases are TGTGCCAGCAGCCGCGGGACATACAGCAATCAGCCCCAGCATTTT. Translation gives CASSRGTYSNQPQHF.

This chain links TRBV6-6 with TRBJ1-1; TRBD1 is a possible D gene (5 bases). Germline loops: CDR1 MNHNY, CDR2 SVGAGI (reference sequence). Trimming took off 8 bases at V and 5 bases at J, with 12 bases between the two ends. CDR3 length: 12 amino acids. CDR3 amino acids: CASGPRETEAFF. CDR3 bases: TGTGCCAGCGGGCCCAGGGAGACTGAAGCTTTCTTT.

This clonotype showed up many times. The V call is TRBV6-1, the J call TRBJ1-2; D unclear. Trimming cost V 4 bases and J 4 bases, with 13 bases left between them. CDR1 and CDR2 (germline): MNHNS, SASEGT. This CDR3 is built from 14 residues. CDR3 DNA: TGTGCCAGCAGTGGAGGACTGGCGCCCTATGGCTACACCTTC. This translates into CASSGGLAPYGYTF.

The rearrangement uses TRBV25-1 and TRBJ1-5; D gene ambiguous. Between the trimmed V and J ends, which lost 6 bases and 0 bases, there was a span of 15 bases. This CDR3 is 16 amino acids long. CDR1 is MGHDK, CDR2 SYGVNS, per germline. CDR3 DNA sequence: TGTGCCAGCAGATTCGAGGCCCAGGTTAGCAATCAGCCCCAGCATTTT. Translating it yields CASRFEAQVSNQPQHF. Supplemented by reference TRBV25-1 and TRBJ1-5, the full variable domain reads EADIYQTPRYLVIGTGKKITLECSQTMGHDKMYWYQQDPGMELHLIHYSYGVNSTEKGDLSSESTVSRIRTEHFPLTLESARPSHTSQYLCASRFEAQVSNQPQHFGDGTRLSIL.

Worth noting for this clonotype: Germline and junction disagree at one end, which may indicate a read error. The chain combines TRBV20-1 with TRBJ2-1; 8 bases map to TRBD1. Germline V gives CDR1 DFQATT, CDR2 SNEGSKA (reference sequence). The CDR3 contains 18 residues. The CDR3 nucleotides read TGCAGTACTAGAGATCAGCGAACTACAGGGGGTCAGGACAATGAGCAGTTCTTC. Protein sequence: CSTRDQRTTGGQDNEQFF.

With regard to this clonotype: Possible read error: a much larger clone is one base away. The chain uses TRBV7-8 and TRBJ2-7, with D unresolved. The CDR3 covers 14 residues. CDR1 is SGHVS, CDR2 FQNEAQ, per germline. This CDR3 reads CASSRDFGSYEQDF. CDR3 bases: TGTGCCAGCAGCCGTGACTTTGGATCCTACGAGCAGGACTTC.

Many counts were recorded for this clonotype. V and J are TRBV9 and TRBJ1-4; 11 bases agree with TRBD1. Germline CDR1 and CDR2: SGDLS and YYNGEE. This CDR3 has 15 residues. V dropped 3 bases and J dropped 5; count of bases not matched to a gene: 3. The CDR3 sequence is CASSGGTGGNEKLFF. The CDR3 coding sequence is TGTGCCAGCAGCGGTGGGACAGGGGGGAATGAAAAACTGTTTTTT.

The CDR3 DNA is TGCGCCAGCAGCTTGTCTAGGGGCAGGCCCCGAGATGAGACCCAGTACTTC. Protein sequence: CASSLSRGRPRDETQYF. This sequence joins TRBV5-1 and TRBJ2-5; D is perhaps TRBD1 (5 bases). V was trimmed by 1 base and J by 5 bases, leaving 21 bases between them. CDR3 length equals 17 residues. Per the germline V gene, CDR1 is SGHRS and CDR2 is YFSETQ.

This clonotype was seen only once. CDR3 residues: CATSGLAGGSYNEQFF. The CDR3 nucleotides are TGTGCCACCAGTGGTCTAGCGGGGGGCTCCTACAATGAGCAGTTCTTC. J is TRBJ2-1 and V is TRBV24-1, with 11 bases identical to TRBD2. The germline V gene encodes CDR1 KGHDR and CDR2 SFDVKD. J gave up 0 bases and V 5 bases, and 2 bases lay outside the gene matches. CDR3 size: 16 residues.

This clonotype was recorded a few times. An end of the junction does not agree with germline; a read error may underlie this. The chain links TRBV6-5 to TRBJ1-1, with TRBD1 matching over 8 bases. Per the germline V gene, CDR1 is MNHEY and CDR2 is SVGAGI. This CDR3 is built from 16 residues. Here the CDR3 reads CASSLSQGALNTEAFF. The CDR3 DNA sequence: TGTGCCAGCAGCCTCTCTCAGGGGGCTCTGAACACTGAGGCTTTCTTT.

This clonotype was counted ten times or more. The chain has TRBV6-6 and TRBJ2-7; no clear D gene. The CDR3 sequence is 14 residues long. The germline CDR1 and CDR2 sequences are MNHNY and SVGAGI (reference sequence). V was trimmed by 0 bases and J by 2 bases, leaving 8 bases between them. CDR3 bases: TGTGCCAGCAGTTACTCTAGCAGTACCTACGAGCAGTACTTC. Encoded protein: CASSYSSSTYEQYF.

Only a few counts were recorded for this clonotype. This chain uses TRBV7-9 with TRBJ1-1, with 8 nucleotides matching TRBD1. Per the germline V gene, CDR1 is SEHNR and CDR2 is FQNEAQ (reference sequence). This CDR3 is 14 amino acids long. V gave up 3 bases and J gave up 3 bases; unmatched junction bases: 3. The CDR3, as DNA: TGTGCCAGCAGCTTCGGACAGGGACACACTGAAGCTTTCTTT. It codes for CASSFGQGHTEAFF.

The chain is built from TRBV19 and TRBJ2-1; 7 bases align to TRBD2. Germline CDR1 and CDR2: LNHDA and SQIVND (reference sequence). Trimming took 6 bases from V and 9 from J; bases not matched to a gene: 8. The CDR3 covers 13 residues. CDR3 nucleotide sequence: TGTGCCAGTAGACCGGGACTAAGGAGTGAGCAGTTCTTC. Amino acids: CASRPGLRSEQFF.

This chain connects TRBV3-1 to TRBJ1-1; 9 bases are shared with TRBD1. CDR3 length equals 12 residues. J was trimmed by 10 bases and V by 3 bases; bases with no gene match: 3. Germline loops: CDR1 LGHDT, CDR2 YNNKEL (reference sequence). The CDR3 region is CASSQGQGIAFF. The CDR3 bases are TGTGCCAGCAGCCAGGGACAGGGTATAGCTTTCTTT.

The CDR3 DNA follows: TGTGCCAGCAGCTTAGATCCGGGACAGAAGCAGTTCTTC. As protein: CASSLDPGQKQFF. V usage is TRBV7-2 and J usage is TRBJ2-1; 7 nucleotides agree with TRBD1. V lost 1 base, J lost 11 bases, and 5 bases stayed unmatched. Germline CDR1 and CDR2: SGHTA and FQGNSA. CDR3 length: 13 residues.

In its sample, this clonotype was seen many times. This sequence joins TRBV5-6 and TRBJ2-7, with no clear D. Germline CDR1 SGHDT, CDR2 YYEEEE. CDR3 size: 13 residues. V lost 1 base, J lost 2 bases, and 7 bases lay in between. CDR3 loop: CASSLKGPYEQYF. CDR3 in DNA: TGTGCCAGCAGCTTGAAGGGTCCCTACGAGCAGTACTTC.

This clonotype was counted many times. V and J are TRBV12-3 or TRBV12-4 and TRBJ2-5; 7 bases agree with TRBD2. The CDR3 runs to 13 residues. With V trimmed by 7 bases and J by 4 bases, 6 bases remained unmatched. CDR3 DNA sequence: TGTGCCAGCACTAGAGGGAGGGCAGAGACCCAGTACTTC. Protein sequence: CASTRGRAETQYF.

The J gene is TRBJ2-6, the V gene TRBV7-2; the D gene is possibly TRBD1 (5 bases). This CDR3 has 16 amino acids. Germline CDR1 and CDR2: SGHTA and FQGNSA. V lost 6 bases to trimming and J lost 2 bases, with 14 bases between them. The CDR3 DNA sequence: TGTGCCAGCAGTTTGGGGCCGGATCCTGGGGCCAACGTCCTGACTTTC. Its translation: CASSLGPDPGANVLTF.

As for this clonotype: This may be a read error: a much more frequent sequence differs by one nucleotide. The J gene is TRBJ2-7, the V gene TRBV27, with D perhaps TRBD1 (6 bases). Trimming took 11 bases from V and 0 from J, leaving 23 bases between them. The CDR3 loop spans 16 amino acids. Germline assignment: CDR1 MNHEY and CDR2 SMNVEV (reference sequence). The CDR3 bases are TGTGCCGGCGTAACAAGAACAGGGCCGAGCTCCTACGAGCAGTACTTC. This codes for CAGVTRTGPSSYEQYF.

In this sample, this clonotype turned up many times. V gene TRBV9 combines with J gene TRBJ2-6; D possibly corresponds to TRBD1 (5 bases). V lost 5 bases to trimming and J lost 4 bases, with 16 bases between them. Germline CDR1 SGDLS, CDR2 YYNGEE. The CDR3 length is 16 residues. The CDR3 DNA follows: TGTGCCAGCAGATCAGGGATCCATACCGGGGCCAACGTCCTGACTTTC. It yields the protein CASRSGIHTGANVLTF.

Regarding this clonotype: A read error may account for a junction end that differs from germline. V usage is TRBV7-9 and J usage is TRBJ2-7; unclear D gene. The CDR3 contains 14 residues. Germline V gene sequence: CDR1 SEHNR, CDR2 FQNEAQ (reference sequence). The CDR3 nucleotides read TGTTCCAGCAGCTTAGTGAGGCCACCATACGAGCAGTACTTC. Translation gives CSSSLVRPPYEQYF.

As concerns this clonotype: A read error is possible here, since a much larger clone lies one base away. The chain employs TRBV5-4 and TRBJ2-3; perhaps D is TRBD1 or TRBD2 (6 bases each). In germline, CDR1 is SGHNT, CDR2 YYREEE (reference sequence). V was clipped by 6 bases and J by 3 bases, with 23 bases between them. The CDR3 contains 17 residues. The CDR3 DNA sequence: TGTGCCAGCAACTCACCTTCGAGGGGGGTCAGGACAGATACGCAGTATTTT. It specifies CASNSPSRGVRTDTQYF.

This clonotype was detected many times. The V gene is TRBV27, the J gene TRBJ2-7; perhaps TRBD1 as D (6 bases). The CDR3 sequence is 13 residues long. Germline CDR1 and CDR2: MNHEY and SMNVEV (reference sequence). V lost 4 bases and J 7 bases, leaving 14 bases between the germline ends. CDR3 coding DNA: TGTGCCAGCAGTTCGGACAGCCCGAGAGAGCAGTACTTC. Encoded protein: CASSSDSPREQYF.

This chain connects TRBV25-1 to TRBJ2-4; the D is unclear. Trimming shortened V by 4 bases and J by 14 bases, and 15 bases separated the two germline ends. CDR1 is MGHDK and CDR2 is SYGVNS in the germline V gene. The CDR3 totals 12 residues. The CDR3: CASSAESSVEYF. CDR3 coding DNA: TGTGCCAGCAGTGCGGAGTCCTCCGTTGAGTACTTC.